This entry is about one T cell receptor (beta chain). Its target is not known. The sample is drawn from a study of cytomegalovirus exposure and HLA in healthy donors. About the study: The 650 to 850 first-cohort repertoires and the 110 or so validation repertoires shared the same platform, a later analysis reported. Findings and limits, study-wide: Researchers catalogued 150 or so TCR beta chains as cytomegalovirus-associated. Rare TCR sequences predominated, though certain public TCRs were found in many donors.

Sequencing was performed with immunoSEQ multiplex PCR; in TCRdb, only in-frame clones are kept and a portion is missing. The sample comprises over 85,000 clones, roughly nine tenths of which are singletons, and approximately 1.9% rests with the top ten. V gave up 5 bases and J gave up 0 bases; unmatched junction bases: 12. CDR1 and CDR2 (germline): SGHVS, FNYEAQ. The CDR3 is 18 residues long. The TCR comes from a woman between 18 and 29 years old in good health and CMV-seronegative. Source material: PBMCs. This chain connects TRBV7-6 to TRBJ2-7; TRBD2 matches 11 bases. The CDR3 nucleotides are TGTGCCAGCAGCCTCGACGGGACTAGCGGATTAAGCTCCTACGAGCAGTACTTC. Its translation is CASSLDGTSGLSSYEQYF.